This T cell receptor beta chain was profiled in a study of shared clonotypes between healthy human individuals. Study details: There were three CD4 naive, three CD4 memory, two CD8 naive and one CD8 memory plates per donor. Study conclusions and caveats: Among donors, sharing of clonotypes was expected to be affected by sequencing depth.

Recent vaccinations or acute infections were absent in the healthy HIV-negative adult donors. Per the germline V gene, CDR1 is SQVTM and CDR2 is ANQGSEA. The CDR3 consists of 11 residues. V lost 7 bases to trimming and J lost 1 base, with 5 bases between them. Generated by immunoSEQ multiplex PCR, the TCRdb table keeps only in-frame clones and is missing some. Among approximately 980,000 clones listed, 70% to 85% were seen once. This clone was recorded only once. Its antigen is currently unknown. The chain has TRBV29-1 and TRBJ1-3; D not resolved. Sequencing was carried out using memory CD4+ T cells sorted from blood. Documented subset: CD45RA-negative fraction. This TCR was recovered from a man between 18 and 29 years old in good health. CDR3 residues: CSGESGNTIYF. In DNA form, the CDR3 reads TGCAGCGGGGAGTCTGGAAACACCATATATTTT. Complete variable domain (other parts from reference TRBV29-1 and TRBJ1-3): SAVISQKPSRDICQRGTSLTIQCQVDSQVTMMFWYRQQPGQSLTLIATANQGSEATYESGFVIDKFPISRPNLTFSTLTVSNMSPEDSSIYLCSGESGNTIYFGEGSWLTVV.